The 24 T cell receptor beta chains below were found in one sample sequenced in a study of glioma-infiltrating T cells after dendritic cell vaccination. TCRdb's table, derived via immunoSEQ multiplex PCR, lists solely in-frame clones and lacks some. The sample holds approximately 110,000 clones; roughly 90% are singletons and the top ten take 2.7%. As for time point: after dendritic cell vaccination, including at tumor progression/relapse. The sample consisted of blood, taken after dendritic cell vaccination. The receptors shown here come from a human donor with glioblastoma.

This clone was found once. This rearrangement joins TRBV5-1 to TRBJ2-2, with TRBD1 identical over 9 bases. The germline gives CDR1 SGHRS, CDR2 YFSETQ. The V segment lost 3 bases and the J segment 3 bases; nucleotides outside the gene matches: 3. The CDR3 consists of 15 residues. In nucleotides, the CDR3 is TGCGCCAGCAGCTGGGACAGGGTGGACACCGGGGAGCTGTTTTTT. Translated: CASSWDRVDTGELFF.

This clone came up once. The V gene is TRBV6-5, the J gene TRBJ1-5, with TRBD1 identical over 9 bases. From germline, CDR1 is MNHEY and CDR2 SVGAGI. The V and J ends lost 6 bases and 7 bases, in that order; junction bases with no gene match: 7. The CDR3 has 14 residues. This chain's CDR3 is CASSRDRAGQPQHF. CDR3 nucleotide sequence: TGTGCCAGCAGCCGGGACAGGGCGGGACAGCCCCAGCATTTT.

V gene TRBV7-2 combines with J gene TRBJ2-1; 7 bases fit TRBD2. The CDR3 covers 15 residues. The germline CDR1 and CDR2 sequences are SGHTA and FQGNSA. The V segment lost 7 bases and the J segment 4 bases; nucleotides outside the gene matches: 10. In DNA form, the CDR3 reads TGTGCCAGCACCTGGGTCGGGGACTATTACAATGAGCAGTTCTTC. The encoded protein is CASTWVGDYYNEQFF.

The rearrangement links TRBV10-2 to TRBJ2-2; possible D gene TRBD1, 6 bases. The V gene lost 9 bases and the J gene lost 1 base, with 12 bases spanning the gap. This CDR3 spans 14 amino acids. The V gene's germline CDR1 is WSHSY and CDR2 SAAADI. As DNA, the CDR3 is TGCGCCAGTAAGGACAGTGGGAACACCGGGGAGCTGTTTTTT. Its protein is CASKDSGNTGELFF.

The V call is TRBV7-8, the J call TRBJ2-1; the match to TRBD2 covers 8 bases. CDR3 length: 16 amino acids. V was clipped by 6 bases and J by 4 bases; unmatched bases: 11. Germline lookup yields CDR1 SGHVS and CDR2 FQNEAQ. The CDR3 nucleotides are TGTGCCAGCAGTTCCACAGCGGGAGCCGGTTACAATGAGCAGTTCTTC. Amino acid sequence: CASSSTAGAGYNEQFF.

CDR3 in DNA: TGTGCCAGCAGCCTCACGCCGGGAACCTACGAGCAGTACTTC. Amino acids: CASSLTPGTYEQYF. V and J are TRBV7-8 and TRBJ2-7, with TRBD2 as a possible D gene (5 bases). Germline V gives CDR1 SGHVS, CDR2 FQNEAQ. V was cut by 5 bases and J by 2 bases, with 13 bases left in between. The CDR3 totals 14 residues.

This clone was recorded only once. The J gene is TRBJ2-5, the V gene TRBV5-4; no clear D. The CDR3 is 13 amino acids. Germline-derived CDR1 and CDR2 are SGHNT and YYREEE (reference sequence). V was shortened by 0 bases and J by 1 base, with 4 bases between the two germline ends. CDR3 coding DNA: TGTGCCAGCAGCTTGGAGAGCCAAGAGACCCAGTACTTC. It is translated as CASSLESQETQYF. The complete variable domain, with remaining parts taken from reference TRBV5-4 and TRBJ2-5, reads ETGVTQSPTHLIKTRGQQVTLRCSSQSGHNTVSWYQQALGQGPQFIFQYYREEENGRGNFPPRFSGLQFPNYSSELNVNALELDDSALYLCASSLESQETQYFGPGTRLLVL.

On this clone: Within the sample, other DNA sequences also encode this same CDR3. This CDR3 is CATSREGLVYEQYF. CDR3 DNA: TGTGCCACCAGCAGAGAGGGACTAGTCTACGAGCAGTACTTC. The chain couples TRBV15 to TRBJ2-7, with 8 bases fitting TRBD2. CDR1 LNHNV and CDR2 YYDKDF come from the germline V gene (reference sequence). The CDR3 spans 14 residues. With V trimmed by 0 bases and J by 3 bases, 1 base remained unmatched.

The genes are TRBV11-2 and TRBJ2-6; the D gene is possibly TRBD1 (6 bases). The CDR3 loop spans 16 amino acids. V lost 5 bases and J lost 0, with 11 bases in between. The V gene's germline CDR1 is SGHAT and CDR2 FQNNGV. Here the CDR3 reads CASSPQGASGANVLTF. DNA of the CDR3: TGTGCCAGCAGCCCACAGGGAGCCTCTGGGGCCAACGTCCTGACTTTC.

V usage is TRBV28 and J usage is TRBJ1-4; 7 bases map to TRBD1. The CDR3 totals 13 residues. J lost 4 bases, V lost 10 bases, and 6 bases had no gene match. Germline CDR1 MDHEN, CDR2 SYDVKM. The CDR3 DNA reads as TGTGCCACTAGGGGGCAGTTTAATGAAAAACTGTTTTTT. This translates into CATRGQFNEKLFF.

V gene TRBV6-5 combines with J gene TRBJ1-2; TRBD1 agrees at 7 bases. Germline values: CDR1 MNHEY, CDR2 SVGAGI. The J segment lost 3 bases and the V segment lost 6 bases, leaving 7 bases of the junction unmatched. The CDR3 spans 14 residues. The CDR3 loop reads CASRSGGTDYGYTF. In DNA form, the CDR3 reads TGTGCCAGCAGATCCGGCGGGACAGACTATGGCTACACCTTC.

The chain joins TRBV9 to TRBJ1-2, with D hard to call. This CDR3 has 12 amino acids. Germline CDR1 is SGDLS and CDR2 is YYNGEE. Trimming took off 3 bases at V and 5 bases at J, with 8 bases between the two ends. Here the CDR3 reads CASSALQYGYTF. The CDR3 nucleotides are TGTGCCAGCAGCGCTTTGCAGTATGGCTACACCTTC. The full variable domain, with the rest looked up from reference TRBV9 and TRBJ1-2, is DSGVTQTPKHLITATGQRVTLRCSPRSGDLSVYWYQQSLDQGLQFLIQYYNGEERAKGNILERFSAQQFPDLHSELNLSSLELGDSALYFCASSALQYGYTFGSGTRLTVV.

The V gene is TRBV5-6, the J gene TRBJ1-4; 7 bases agree with TRBD1. This CDR3 is 15 amino acids long. Germline assignment: CDR1 SGHDT and CDR2 YYEEEE. Trimming removed 2 bases from V and 4 bases from J; junction bases left unmatched: 5. The CDR3: CASSFSGGNNEKLFF. The CDR3 DNA reads TGTGCCAGCAGCTTTTCAGGGGGGAATAATGAAAAACTGTTTTTT.

V is TRBV10-2 and J is TRBJ2-1, with 15 bases aligning to TRBD2. CDR1 is WSHSY and CDR2 is SAAADI in the germline V gene. The junction had 6 bases not matched to a gene; V was cut back by 8 bases and J by 7 bases. This CDR3 has 15 amino acids. CDR3 DNA sequence: TGCGCCAGCCGGACTAGCGGGGGGGCGGGTAATGAGCAGTTCTTC. Translation gives CASRTSGGAGNEQFF.

The V call is TRBV11-2, the J call TRBJ1-4, with D possibly TRBD1 on 5 matching bases. V was trimmed by 1 base and J by 7 bases, leaving 16 bases between them. The length of the CDR3 is 16 residues. Germline assignment: CDR1 SGHAT and CDR2 FQNNGV. Here the CDR3 reads CASSLGVRGSVEKLFF. The CDR3 bases are TGTGCCAGCAGCTTAGGGGTTCGGGGGTCTGTTGAAAAACTGTTTTTT.

V gene TRBV7-6 combines with J gene TRBJ1-1; the D gene is possibly TRBD1 (5 bases). CDR1 is SGHVS, CDR2 FNYEAQ, per germline. Trimming stripped 0 bases from V and 6 bases from J, with 17 bases between. This CDR3 has 16 residues. The CDR3 DNA is TGTGCCAGCAGCTTAGCGCCGACAGCTCTTAGGGCTGAAGCTTTCTTT. This translates into CASSLAPTALRAEAFF.

The chain carries TRBV5-1 and TRBJ1-5; D remains ambiguous. CDR1 is SGHRS, CDR2 YFSETQ, per germline. The CDR3 runs 15 residues. V dropped 0 bases and J dropped 2 bases, with 9 bases sitting between them. CDR3 sequence: CASSLDPEGNQPQHF. The CDR3 nucleotides read TGCGCCAGCAGCTTGGACCCTGAGGGCAATCAGCCCCAGCATTTT.

Note on this clone: A junction boundary mismatches the germline segment, possibly from a read error. The J gene is TRBJ2-3, the V gene TRBV7-7, with 10 bases lining up with TRBD2. The CDR3 runs 14 residues. Germline V gives CDR1 SSHAT, CDR2 FNYEAQ (reference sequence). The CDR3 DNA reads TGTGCTAGCAGCAAAGGACTAGCGGCAGATACGCAGTATTTT. Translation: CASSKGLAADTQYF. Combining the CDR3 with reference TRBV7-7 and TRBJ2-3 gives the whole variable domain GAGVSQSPRYKVTKRGQDVTLRCDPISSHATLYWYQQALGQGPEFLTYFNYEAQPDKSGLPSDRFSAERPEGSISTLTIQRTEQRDSAMYRCASSKGLAADTQYFGPGTRLTVL.

This sequence joins TRBV2 and TRBJ1-2; D is possibly TRBD1 (5 bases). This CDR3 contains 14 residues. V lost 11 bases to trimming and J lost 2 bases, with 18 bases between them. Germline assignment: CDR1 SNHLY and CDR2 FYNNEI. The CDR3 DNA sequence: TGTGCCTCCCAGGGAGTACGGGGGAACTATGGCTACACCTTC. It encodes CASQGVRGNYGYTF.

The rearrangement uses TRBV27 and TRBJ1-5; TRBD1 agrees at 8 bases. Germline V CDR1 and CDR2: MNHEY, SMNVEV (reference sequence). Trimming at V came to 10 bases and at J to 4 bases, leaving 24 bases not matched to a gene. The CDR3 extends over 19 amino acids. The CDR3 DNA is TGTGCCACTACGTTCGTGCTCTGGACAGGGATAAGATGGAATCAGCCCCAGCATTTT. Translation gives CATTFVLWTGIRWNQPQHF.

The V call is TRBV7-2, the J call TRBJ2-5, with TRBD2 matching over 9 bases. The CDR3 is made up of 14 amino acids. V lost 1 base, J lost 5 bases, and 2 bases stayed unmatched. Germline assignment: CDR1 SGHTA and CDR2 FQGNSA. CDR3 loop: CASSLGAGGETQYF. The CDR3 region has the DNA TGTGCCAGCAGCTTAGGGGCGGGAGGGGAGACCCAGTACTTC.

The rearrangement uses TRBV9 and TRBJ1-5; 8 nucleotides match TRBD1. CDR3 size: 14 residues. J was trimmed by 7 bases and V by 0 bases; bases with no gene match: 3. The germline CDR1 and CDR2 sequences are SGDLS and YYNGEE. In DNA, the CDR3 is TGTGCCAGCAGCGTAGGACAGGGGAGCCAGCCCCAGCATTTT. This gives the protein CASSVGQGSQPQHF. Looking up the rest from reference TRBV9 and TRBJ1-5 gives the full variable domain: DSGVTQTPKHLITATGQRVTLRCSPRSGDLSVYWYQQSLDQGLQFLIQYYNGEERAKGNILERFSAQQFPDLHSELNLSSLELGDSALYFCASSVGQGSQPQHFGDGTRLSIL.

V gene TRBV11-3 combines with J gene TRBJ1-1; maybe TRBD1 (5 bases). This CDR3 has 15 residues. Trimming removed 1 base from V and 0 bases from J, with 9 bases in between. Germline CDR1 is SGHNT and CDR2 is YENEEA. DNA for the CDR3: TGTGCCAGCAGCTTAGGCTTCAGGGTGAACACTGAAGCTTTCTTT. The encoded protein is CASSLGFRVNTEAFF.

V gene TRBV4-2 combines with J gene TRBJ1-6, with a possible D match to TRBD1 (5 bases). The CDR3 sequence is 16 residues long. Between the trimmed V and J ends, which lost 0 bases and 7 bases, there was a span of 13 bases. The germline V gene encodes CDR1 LGHNA and CDR2 YNFKEQ. This CDR3 reads CASSQDLSGRNSPLHF. For the CDR3, the DNA is TGTGCCAGCAGCCAAGATCTCTCAGGGCGGAATTCACCCCTCCACTTT.